These 21 T cell receptor beta chains were all obtained from the same sample, sequenced in a study of T cells after yellow fever vaccination. TCRdb reprocessed the 5' RACE reads with MiXCR, giving one entry per CDR3 protein. The data contain about 260,000 distinct CDR3 sequences, over 10% of them singletons. Sequences were derived from CD4+ T cells sorted from PBMCs, sampled 45 days after the yellow fever booster vaccination. The source of these receptors is a man aged 25 to 40 who received the YFV17D yellow fever vaccine.

The gene calls are TRBV5-8 and TRBJ2-3; tentative D call: TRBD2 (5 bases). CDR1 and CDR2 (germline): SGHTS, YDEGEE. V shed 10 bases and J shed 1 base, with 22 bases lying between them. CDR3 length: 16 amino acids. The CDR3: CACRPAWGEGTDTQYF. The CDR3 DNA follows: TGTGCCTGTCGTCCCGCGTGGGGAGAAGGCACAGATACGCAGTATTTT. Combining the CDR3 with reference TRBV5-8 and TRBJ2-3 gives the whole variable domain EAGVTQSPTHLIKTRGQQATLRCSPISGHTSVYWYQQALGLGLQFLLWYDEGEERNRGNFPPRFSGRQFPNYSSELNVNALELEDSALYLCACRPAWGEGTDTQYFGPGTRLTVL.

This rearrangement joins TRBV6-5 to TRBJ2-1, with D perhaps being TRBD1 or TRBD2 (6 bases each). V gave up 2 bases and J gave up 7 bases, with 12 bases separating them. The germline CDR1 and CDR2 sequences are MNHEY and SVGAGI. The CDR3 length is 14 residues. CDR3 in amino acids: CASSYRGRINEQFF. Written as DNA, the CDR3 is TGTGCCAGCAGTTACCGGGGGCGCATAAATGAGCAGTTCTTC.

The V call is TRBV12-3 or TRBV12-4, the J call TRBJ2-3, with D possibly being TRBD2 (6 bases). There are 15 residues in the CDR3. V dropped 7 bases and J dropped 3 bases, with 17 bases sitting between them. CDR3 sequence: CASILGGGGTDTQYF. Written as DNA, the CDR3 is TGTGCCAGCATCTTGGGGGGAGGAGGTACAGATACGCAGTATTTT.

This clonotype was seen repeatedly, ten times or more. The chain joins TRBV5-6 to TRBJ2-2; tentative D call: TRBD2 (5 bases). Germline loops: CDR1 SGHDT, CDR2 YYEEEE. Trimming took off 2 bases at V and 1 base at J, with 6 bases between the two ends. This CDR3 is 14 amino acids long. The CDR3 spells CASSFSGNTGELFF. The DNA for the CDR3 is TGTGCCAGCAGCTTCAGCGGGAACACCGGGGAGCTGTTTTTT.

This chain connects TRBV20-1 to TRBJ2-7; no firm D call. CDR1 and CDR2 (germline): DFQATT, SNEGSKA (reference sequence). The CDR3 sequence is 10 residues long. The ends were cut back, 6 bases at V and 4 bases at J, with 7 bases in the middle. The CDR3 reads CSALGYEQYF. CDR3 in DNA: TGCAGTGCCCTAGGTTACGAGCAGTACTTC.

CDR3 amino acids: CASSLQRNHNEQFF. CDR3 bases: TGTGCCAGCAGCTTACAGCGGAATCACAATGAGCAGTTCTTC. This rearrangement joins TRBV7-2 to TRBJ2-1; tentative D call: TRBD2 (5 bases). CDR3 size: 14 residues. The germline V gene has CDR1 SGHTA and CDR2 FQGNSA. V was clipped by 2 bases and J by 5 bases, with 10 bases between them.

This clonotype showed up just a few times. V usage is TRBV27 and J usage is TRBJ1-4; 7 positions match TRBD1. From germline, CDR1 is MNHEY and CDR2 SMNVEV (reference sequence). This CDR3 is 14 amino acids long. V shed 5 bases and J 5 bases; nucleotides not matched to a gene: 5. CDR3 sequence: CASSPGQVNEKLFF. The CDR3 bases are TGTGCCAGCAGTCCCGGACAGGTGAATGAAAAACTGTTTTTT.

The rearrangement uses TRBV20-1 and TRBJ2-1; D is ambiguous. CDR3 length: 14 residues. V was clipped by 7 bases and J by 0 bases, with 13 bases between them. Germline CDR1 is DFQATT and CDR2 is SNEGSKA (reference sequence). CDR3 protein: CSVRGRYSYNEQFF. The DNA for the CDR3 is TGCAGTGTCAGAGGCCGGTACTCCTACAATGAGCAGTTCTTC.

The rearrangement uses TRBV7-9 and TRBJ2-1; 9 bases align to TRBD2. V lost 2 bases to trimming and J lost 7 bases; unmatched junction nucleotides: 6. CDR1 is SEHNR, CDR2 FQNEAQ, per germline (reference sequence). The CDR3 is made up of 15 amino acids. CDR3 in DNA: TGTGCCAGCAGCTTATTCCTAGCGGGATTAAATGAGCAGTTCTTC. It encodes CASSLFLAGLNEQFF.

In nucleotides, the CDR3 is TGTGCCACCTTACAGGGGGCGCAGACCGGGGAGCTGTTTTTT. Translating it yields CATLQGAQTGELFF. This sequence joins TRBV2 and TRBJ2-2; 9 bases map to TRBD1. The trim removed 10 bases at V and 5 bases at J, leaving 8 bases unmatched. The CDR3 sequence is 14 residues long. Germline V gene data show CDR1 as SNHLY and CDR2 as FYNNEI. Variable domain in full (rest from reference TRBV2 and TRBJ2-2): EPEVTQTPSHQVTQMGQEVILRCVPISNHLYFYWYRQILGQKVEFLVSFYNNEISEKSEIFDDQFSVERPDGSNFTLKIRSTKLEDSAMYFCATLQGAQTGELFFGEGSRLTVL.

On this clonotype: A read error may account for a junction end that differs from germline. The chain employs TRBV27 and TRBJ2-1; D remains ambiguous. Germline V lookup: CDR1 MNHEY, CDR2 SMNVEV (reference sequence). The CDR3 extends over 13 amino acids. As DNA, the CDR3 is TGTGCCAGAAGTTTGATCTCCTACAATGAGCAGTTCTTC. Translation: CARSLISYNEQFF.

This clonotype has at least ten counts. V usage is TRBV12-3 or TRBV12-4 and J usage is TRBJ2-7; 7 nucleotides line up with TRBD2. This CDR3 is 16 amino acids long. Unmatched junction bases numbered 7, after V lost 2 bases and J lost 0 bases. The CDR3 sequence is CASSLRSSGPSYEQYF. The CDR3 DNA follows: TGTGCCAGCAGTTTAAGGTCTAGCGGTCCCTCCTACGAGCAGTACTTC.

This clonotype was seen more than once but under ten times. J is TRBJ2-1 and V is TRBV9, with D possibly matching TRBD2 (6 bases). The CDR3 totals 14 residues. Germline CDR1 SGDLS, CDR2 YYNGEE. The V end was cut by 0 bases, the J end by 9 bases, with 13 bases between. DNA of the CDR3: TGTGCCAGCAGCGTAGCTAAACCCGGGAGTGAGCAGTTCTTC. This gives the protein CASSVAKPGSEQFF. Combining the CDR3 with reference TRBV9 and TRBJ2-1 gives the whole variable domain DSGVTQTPKHLITATGQRVTLRCSPRSGDLSVYWYQQSLDQGLQFLIQYYNGEERAKGNILERFSAQQFPDLHSELNLSSLELGDSALYFCASSVAKPGSEQFFGPGTRLTVL.

This clonotype was counted only a few times. CDR3 amino acids: CASSLGAAATYEQYF. The CDR3 DNA sequence: TGTGCCAGCAGCTTAGGGGCAGCAGCTACCTACGAGCAGTACTTC. The rearrangement joins TRBV7-6 to TRBJ2-7; D not resolved. V was trimmed by 1 base and J by 2 bases, leaving 12 bases between them. CDR1 and CDR2 (germline): SGHVS, FNYEAQ. The CDR3 totals 15 residues.

CDR3 bases: TGCAGTGCTTCCGGGACGCTGTATGGCTACACCTTC. The encoded protein is CSASGTLYGYTF. The V gene is TRBV20-1, the J gene TRBJ1-2, with D possibly being TRBD1 (5 bases). This CDR3 contains 12 residues. Germline lookup yields CDR1 DFQATT and CDR2 SNEGSKA (reference sequence). Between the trimmed V and J ends, which lost 5 bases and 5 bases, there was a span of 12 bases.

This sequence joins TRBV2 and TRBJ2-7, with D unclear. Trimming stripped 2 bases from V and 5 bases from J, with 16 bases between. Germline V gene data show CDR1 as SNHLY and CDR2 as FYNNEI. The CDR3 length is 15 residues. CDR3 coding DNA: TGTGCCAGCAGTGAAAGGGTTTCGGTTTTCCACGAGCAGTACTTC. This codes for CASSERVSVFHEQYF. The whole variable domain, filled in from reference TRBV2 and TRBJ2-7, reads EPEVTQTPSHQVTQMGQEVILRCVPISNHLYFYWYRQILGQKVEFLVSFYNNEISEKSEIFDDQFSVERPDGSNFTLKIRSTKLEDSAMYFCASSERVSVFHEQYFGPGTRLTVT.

The chain couples TRBV9 to TRBJ2-7, with 16 bases aligning to TRBD2. The germline V gene has CDR1 SGDLS and CDR2 YYNGEE. V was clipped by 3 bases and J by 3 bases; unmatched bases: 15. CDR3 length: 20 residues. The CDR3 DNA is TGTGCCAGCAGCGCTGAAACCGCCGGGACTAGCGGGAGGGCATTCTACGAGCAGTACTTC. This encodes CASSAETAGTSGRAFYEQYF.

The genes are TRBV7-8 and TRBJ2-7; D is undetermined. Germline lookup yields CDR1 SGHVS and CDR2 FQNEAQ. Trimming removed 5 bases from V and 6 bases from J, with 8 bases in between. The CDR3 consists of 11 residues. CDR3 coding DNA: TGTGCCAGCAGCGCACTGGGCGAGCAGTACTTC. This encodes CASSALGEQYF.

This clonotype appeared a single time. The chain joins TRBV7-2 to TRBJ2-5; TRBD2 aligns across 8 bases. The CDR3 contains 17 residues. CDR1 and CDR2 from the germline V gene are SGHTA and FQGNSA. Losses at the gene ends were 3 bases for V and 6 bases for J; bases not matched to a gene: 15. CDR3 protein: CASSFGAGTRAGKTQYF. The CDR3 DNA reads as TGTGCCAGCAGCTTTGGAGCCGGGACTAGAGCGGGAAAGACCCAGTACTTC.

The rearrangement uses TRBV20-1 and TRBJ2-2; 10 bases match TRBD2. CDR1 DFQATT and CDR2 SNEGSKA come from the germline V gene (reference sequence). CDR3 size: 16 residues. V trimming: 0 bases; J trimming: 4 bases; junction bases outside the gene matches: 5. The CDR3 protein is CSARDLLAGVTGELFF. CDR3 in DNA: TGCAGTGCTAGAGATCTGCTAGCGGGAGTCACCGGGGAGCTGTTTTTT.

This rearrangement joins TRBV27 to TRBJ1-2; 11 bases agree with TRBD1. The V and J ends lost 3 bases and 8 bases, in that order; junction bases with no gene match: 5. Germline CDR1 reads MNHEY; CDR2 reads SMNVEV (reference sequence). This CDR3 has 14 residues. CDR3 loop: CASSLGQGGWGYTF. CDR3 bases: TGTGCCAGCAGTTTGGGACAGGGGGGATGGGGCTACACCTTC.